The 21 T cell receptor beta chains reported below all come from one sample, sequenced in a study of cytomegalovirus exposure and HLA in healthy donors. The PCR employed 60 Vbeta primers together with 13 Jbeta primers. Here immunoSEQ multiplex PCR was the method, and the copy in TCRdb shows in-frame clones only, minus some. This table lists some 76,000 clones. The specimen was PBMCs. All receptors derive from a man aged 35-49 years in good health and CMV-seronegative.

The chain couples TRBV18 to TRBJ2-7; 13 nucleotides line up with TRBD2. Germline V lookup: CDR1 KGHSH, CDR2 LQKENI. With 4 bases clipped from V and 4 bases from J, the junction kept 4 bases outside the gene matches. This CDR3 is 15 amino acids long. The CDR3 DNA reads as TGTGCCAGCTCACGGGGGACTAGCGGGGTTTACGAGCAGTACTTC. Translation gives CASSRGTSGVYEQYF.

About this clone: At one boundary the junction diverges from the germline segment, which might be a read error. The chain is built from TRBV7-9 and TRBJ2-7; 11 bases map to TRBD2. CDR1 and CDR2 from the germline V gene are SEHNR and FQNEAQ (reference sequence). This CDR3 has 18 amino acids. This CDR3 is CAGSPRDYSGTSGYEQYF. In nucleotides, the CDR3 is TGTGCCGGCAGCCCCCGTGATTATTCAGGGACTAGCGGTTACGAGCAGTACTTC.

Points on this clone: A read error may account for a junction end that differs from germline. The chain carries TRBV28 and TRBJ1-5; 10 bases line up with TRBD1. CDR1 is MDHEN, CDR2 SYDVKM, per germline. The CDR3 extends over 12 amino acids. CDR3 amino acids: CASSLGQGRENF. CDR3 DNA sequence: TGTGCCAGCAGTCTGGGACAGGGGCGAGAGAATTTT.

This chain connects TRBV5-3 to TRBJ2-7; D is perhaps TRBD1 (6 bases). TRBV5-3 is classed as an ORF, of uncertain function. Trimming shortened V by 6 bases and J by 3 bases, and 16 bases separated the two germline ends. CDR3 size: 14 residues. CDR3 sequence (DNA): TGTGCCAGAACGTGCAGGGACAAGGGCTACGAGCAGTACTTC. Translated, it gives CARTCRDKGYEQYF.

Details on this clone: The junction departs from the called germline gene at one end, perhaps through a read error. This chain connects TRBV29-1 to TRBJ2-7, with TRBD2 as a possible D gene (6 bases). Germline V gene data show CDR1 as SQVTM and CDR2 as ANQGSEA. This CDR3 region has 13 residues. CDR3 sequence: CSVPGTLLYERYF. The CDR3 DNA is TGCAGCGTACCCGGGACTCTTCTGTACGAGCGGTACTTC.

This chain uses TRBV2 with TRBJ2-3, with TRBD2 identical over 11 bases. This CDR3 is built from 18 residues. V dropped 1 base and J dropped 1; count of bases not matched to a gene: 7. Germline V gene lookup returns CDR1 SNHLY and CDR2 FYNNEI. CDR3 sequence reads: CASSEGSGGGRGTDTQYF. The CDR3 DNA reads TGTGCCAGCAGTGAAGGTAGCGGGGGGGGTCGGGGCACAGATACGCAGTATTTT.

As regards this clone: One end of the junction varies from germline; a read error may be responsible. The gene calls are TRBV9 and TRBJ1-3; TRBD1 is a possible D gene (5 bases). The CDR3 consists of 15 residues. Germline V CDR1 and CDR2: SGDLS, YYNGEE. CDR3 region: CAGSLWGRTGNTIYF. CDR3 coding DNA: TGTGCCGGCAGCTTGTGGGGCCGTACTGGAAACACCATATATTTT.

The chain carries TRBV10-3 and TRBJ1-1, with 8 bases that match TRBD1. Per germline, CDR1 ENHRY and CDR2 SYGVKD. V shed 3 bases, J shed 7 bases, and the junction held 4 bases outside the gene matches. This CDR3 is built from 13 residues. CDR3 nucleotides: TGTGCCATCAGTGAAGGGACAGGAGGTGAAGCTTTCTTT. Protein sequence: CAISEGTGGEAFF.

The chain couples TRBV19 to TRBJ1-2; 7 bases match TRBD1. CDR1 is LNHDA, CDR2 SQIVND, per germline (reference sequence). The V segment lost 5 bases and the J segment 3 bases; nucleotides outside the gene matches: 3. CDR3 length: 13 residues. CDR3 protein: CASSVDRDYGYTF. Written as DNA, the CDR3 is TGTGCCAGTAGTGTCGACAGGGACTATGGCTACACCTTC.

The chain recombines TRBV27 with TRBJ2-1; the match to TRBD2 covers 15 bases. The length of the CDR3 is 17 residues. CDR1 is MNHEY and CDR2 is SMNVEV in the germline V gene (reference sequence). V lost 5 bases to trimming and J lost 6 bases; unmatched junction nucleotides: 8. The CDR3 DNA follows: TGTGCCAGCAGTCCCGGACTAGCGGGAGGGGATGGCAATGAGCAGTTCTTC. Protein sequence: CASSPGLAGGDGNEQFF.

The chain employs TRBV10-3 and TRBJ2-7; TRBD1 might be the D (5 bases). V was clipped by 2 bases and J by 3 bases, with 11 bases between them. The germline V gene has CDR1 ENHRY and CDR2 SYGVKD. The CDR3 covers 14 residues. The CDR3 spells CAISEGAGHYEQYF. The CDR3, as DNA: TGTGCCATCAGTGAGGGTGCAGGACACTACGAGCAGTACTTC.

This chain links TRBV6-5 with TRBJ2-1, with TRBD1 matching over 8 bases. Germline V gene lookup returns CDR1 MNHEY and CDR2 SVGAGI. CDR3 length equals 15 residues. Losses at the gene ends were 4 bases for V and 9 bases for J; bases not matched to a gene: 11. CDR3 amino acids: CASSFLVTGASEQFF. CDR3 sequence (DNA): TGTGCCAGCAGTTTTTTGGTGACAGGGGCAAGTGAGCAGTTCTTC.

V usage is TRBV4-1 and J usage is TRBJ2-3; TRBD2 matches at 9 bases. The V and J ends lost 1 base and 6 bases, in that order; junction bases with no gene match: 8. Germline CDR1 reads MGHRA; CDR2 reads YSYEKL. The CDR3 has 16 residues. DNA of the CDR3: TGCGCCAGCAGCCAAGGCAGTAGCGGGAGTCGGGATACGCAGTATTTT. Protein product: CASSQGSSGSRDTQYF.

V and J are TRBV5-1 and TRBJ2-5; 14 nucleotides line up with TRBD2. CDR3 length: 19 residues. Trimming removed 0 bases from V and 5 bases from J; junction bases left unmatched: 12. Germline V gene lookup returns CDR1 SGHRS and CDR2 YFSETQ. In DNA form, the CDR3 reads TGCGCCAGCAGCTTGGGGGGGACTAGCGGGAGAGGAGTAAGTGAGACCCAGTACTTC. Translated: CASSLGGTSGRGVSETQYF.

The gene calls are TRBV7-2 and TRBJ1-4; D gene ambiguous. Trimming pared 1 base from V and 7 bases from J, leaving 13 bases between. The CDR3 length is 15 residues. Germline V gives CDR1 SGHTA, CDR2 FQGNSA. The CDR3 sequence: CASSLVRGMGEKLFF. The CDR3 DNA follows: TGTGCCAGCAGCTTAGTTCGGGGTATGGGTGAAAAACTGTTTTTT.

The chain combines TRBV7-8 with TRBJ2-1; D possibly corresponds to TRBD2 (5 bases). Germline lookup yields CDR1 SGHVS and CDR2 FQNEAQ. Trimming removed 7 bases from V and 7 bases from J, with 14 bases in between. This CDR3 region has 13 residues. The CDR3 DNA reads TGTGCCAGCACCACCGGTCGAGGGAATGAGCAGTTCTTC. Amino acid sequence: CASTTGRGNEQFF.

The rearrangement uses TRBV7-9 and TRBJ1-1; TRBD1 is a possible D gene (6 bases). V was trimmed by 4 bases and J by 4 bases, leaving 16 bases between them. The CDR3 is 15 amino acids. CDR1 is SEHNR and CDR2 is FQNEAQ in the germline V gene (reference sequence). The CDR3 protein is CASSYQTGKGTEAFF. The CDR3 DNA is TGTGCCAGCAGCTACCAAACAGGGAAAGGCACTGAAGCTTTCTTT.

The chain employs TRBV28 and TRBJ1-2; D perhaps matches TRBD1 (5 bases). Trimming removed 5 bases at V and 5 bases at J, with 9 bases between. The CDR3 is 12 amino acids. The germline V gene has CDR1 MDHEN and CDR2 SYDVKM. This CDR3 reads CASSPTVYGYTF. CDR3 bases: TGTGCCAGCAGTCCGACAGTTTATGGCTACACCTTC.

This CDR3 reads CASFRDLSSNQPQHF. The CDR3 DNA reads as TGTGCCAGCTTCCGGGATCTTAGTAGCAATCAGCCCCAGCATTTT. The chain uses TRBV6-1 and TRBJ1-5; D uncertain. The CDR3 spans 15 residues. V lost 8 bases to trimming and J lost 0 bases, with 14 bases between them. Germline V gene lookup returns CDR1 MNHNS and CDR2 SASEGT.

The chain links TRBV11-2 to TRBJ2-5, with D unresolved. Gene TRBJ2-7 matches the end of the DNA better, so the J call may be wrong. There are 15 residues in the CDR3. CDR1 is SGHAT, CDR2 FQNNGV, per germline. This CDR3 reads CASSLVSVSSPEQYF. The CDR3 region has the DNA TGTGCCAGCAGCTTAGTGTCGGTCTCTTCCCCCGAGCAGTACTTC.

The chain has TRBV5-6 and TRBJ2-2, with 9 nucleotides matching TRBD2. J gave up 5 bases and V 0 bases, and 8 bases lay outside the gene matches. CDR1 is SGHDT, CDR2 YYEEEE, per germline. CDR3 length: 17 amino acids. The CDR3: CASSLGSSGVGTGELFF. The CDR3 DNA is TGTGCCAGCAGCTTGGGGTCTAGCGGGGTCGGAACCGGGGAGCTGTTTTTT. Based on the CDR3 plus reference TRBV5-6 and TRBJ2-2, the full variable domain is DAGVTQSPTHLIKTRGQQVTLRCSPKSGHDTVSWYQQALGQGPQFIFQYYEEEERQRGNFPDRFSGHQFPNYSSELNVNALLLGDSALYLCASSLGSSGVGTGELFFGEGSRLTVL.